This TCR beta chain was documented in a study of shared clonotypes between healthy human individuals. The protocol was immunoSEQ multiplex PCR, while the TCRdb copy is restricted to in-frame clones and leaves out a portion. Among approximately 1,000,000 clones, roughly 74% were seen once, and the ten largest hold 0.5% to 0.6%. Sequenced input: memory CD4+ T cells from PBMCs. Subset reported: CD45RA-negative fraction. This TCR was sampled from a young man in good health. Some clones in this sample may be carry-over from other donors' samples.

In DNA form, the CDR3 reads TGTGCCAGCAGCTCCGACGGGAACACTGAAGCTTTCTTT. This translates into CASSSDGNTEAFF. The chain recombines TRBV7-3 with TRBJ1-1; D unclear. This CDR3 comprises 13 residues. V was pared by 4 bases and J by 1 base, with 7 bases between. Germline V gene lookup returns CDR1 SGHTA and CDR2 FQGTGA.